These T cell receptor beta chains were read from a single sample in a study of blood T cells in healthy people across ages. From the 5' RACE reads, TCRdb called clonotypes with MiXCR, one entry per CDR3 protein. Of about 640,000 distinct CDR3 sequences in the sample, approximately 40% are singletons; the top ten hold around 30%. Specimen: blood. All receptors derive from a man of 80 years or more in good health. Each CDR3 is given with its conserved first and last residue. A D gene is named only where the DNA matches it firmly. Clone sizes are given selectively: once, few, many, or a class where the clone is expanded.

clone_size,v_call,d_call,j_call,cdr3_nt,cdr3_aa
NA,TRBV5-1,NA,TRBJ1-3,TGCGCCAGCAGTGGGGCGGTCTCTGGAAACACCATATATTTT,CASSGAVSGNTIYF
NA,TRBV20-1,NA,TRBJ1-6,TGCAGTGCTCCCGACAGGAGCTCCTATAATTCACCCCTCCACTTT,CSAPDRSSYNSPLHF
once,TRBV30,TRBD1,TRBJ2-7,TGTGCGGGGCAGGGGGTTGGAACCTACGAGCAGTACTTC,CAGQGVGTYEQYF
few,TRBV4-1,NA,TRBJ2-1,TGCGCCAGCAGCCAAGGTGGCGGGATCGCATACAATGAGCAGTTCTTC,CASSQGGGIAYNEQFF
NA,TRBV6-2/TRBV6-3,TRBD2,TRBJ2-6,TGTGCCAGCAGTTACTCGTCCAAGGGGACTACTGGGGCCAACGTCCTGACTTTC,CASSYSSKGTTGANVLTF
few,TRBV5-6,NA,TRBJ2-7,TGTGCCAGCAGCGAGGGCCGACTCGGGAACGAGCAGTACTTC,CASSEGRLGNEQYF
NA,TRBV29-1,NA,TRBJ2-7,TGCAGCGTTCTAGAGGAAGCATCCTACAATGAGCAGTACTTC,CSVLEEASYNEQYF
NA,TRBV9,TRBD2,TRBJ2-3,TGTGCCAGCAGCGTAGTGGCTAGCGGGCGCCGCACAGATACGCAGTATTTT,CASSVVASGRRTDTQYF
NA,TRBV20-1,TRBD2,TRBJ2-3,TGCAGTGCCAGGGGGAGGGGGTGGAGGACTAGCGGGAGGTCTTCGACTGGCACAGATACGCAGTATTTT,CSARGRGWRTSGRSSTGTDTQYF
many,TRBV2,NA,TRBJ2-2,TGTGCCAGCAGTGAATCGGAGAACACCGGGGAGCTGTTTTTT,CASSESENTGELFF
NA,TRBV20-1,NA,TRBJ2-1,TGCAGTGCAACTAGTCGCAATGAGCAGTTCTTC,CSATSRNEQFF